This TCR beta chain is drawn from a study of spatial heterogeneity in lung cancer. Findings of the study overall: Counts of expanded intratumoral alpha and beta TCRs tracked tumor mutation counts.

TCRdb re-called the 5' RACE reads with MiXCR, one entry per CDR3 protein. The data contain a few thousand distinct CDR3 sequences, under 3.5% of them seen just once; the ten biggest clones take up 16%. Time point given: sample taken at primary tumor resection. This clonotype is categorized as medium-sized. Its cognate antigen is unknown. Germline V gives CDR1 SGHAT, CDR2 FQNNGV. CDR3 length: 13 residues. The germline V and J ends were trimmed by 4 bases and 3 bases, with 9 bases remaining between them. Material: lung tumor tissue, obtained at surgery. This chain connects TRBV11-2 to TRBJ1-1, with D perhaps matching TRBD1 (5 bases). This receptor was taken from a male donor with early-stage non-small cell lung cancer. CDR3 nucleotide sequence: TGTGCCAGCAGCTCAACAGGAGACACTGAAGCTTTCTTT. Translation gives CASSSTGDTEAFF.